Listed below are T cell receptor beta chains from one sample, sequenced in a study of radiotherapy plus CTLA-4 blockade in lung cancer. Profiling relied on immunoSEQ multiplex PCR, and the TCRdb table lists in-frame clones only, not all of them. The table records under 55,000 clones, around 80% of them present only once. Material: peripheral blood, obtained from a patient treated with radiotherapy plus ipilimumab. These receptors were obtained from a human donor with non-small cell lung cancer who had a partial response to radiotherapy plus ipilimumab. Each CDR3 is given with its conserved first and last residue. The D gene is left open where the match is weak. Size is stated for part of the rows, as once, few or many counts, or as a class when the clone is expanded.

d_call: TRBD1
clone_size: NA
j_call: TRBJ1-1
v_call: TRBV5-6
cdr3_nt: TGTGCCAGCAGCTTAGGGGGCTTGGAAGCTTTCTTT
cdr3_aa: CASSLGGLEAFF

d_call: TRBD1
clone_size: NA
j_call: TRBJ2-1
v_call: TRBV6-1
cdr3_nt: TGTGCCAGCAGCGGGGTGACAGGGGTATACAATGAGCAGTTCTTC
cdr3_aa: CASSGVTGVYNEQFF

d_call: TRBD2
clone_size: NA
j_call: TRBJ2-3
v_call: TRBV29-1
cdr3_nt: TGCAGCGTTCCAGCGGGGGGGCCGACAGATACGCAGTATTTT
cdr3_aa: CSVPAGGPTDTQYF

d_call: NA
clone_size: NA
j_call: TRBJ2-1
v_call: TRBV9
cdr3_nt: TGTGCCAGCAGCGCTGCCCAGGGGTCTAGCGGCCAGAGCTCCTACAATGAGCAGTTCTTC
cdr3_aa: CASSAAQGSSGQSSYNEQFF

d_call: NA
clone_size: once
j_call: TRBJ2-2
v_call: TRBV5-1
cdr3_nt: TGCGCCAGCGCCGGGACACTCAACACCGGGGAGCTGTTTTTT
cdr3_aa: CASAGTLNTGELFF

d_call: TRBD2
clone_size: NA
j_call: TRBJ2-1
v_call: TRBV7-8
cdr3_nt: TGTGCCAGCAGCACCTGGACTAGCGGGGGGGCCTACAATGAGCAGTTCTTC
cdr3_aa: CASSTWTSGGAYNEQFF

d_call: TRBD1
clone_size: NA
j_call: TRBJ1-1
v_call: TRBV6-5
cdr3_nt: TGTGCCAGCAGCCTACAGGGGGCTCGTACTGAAGCTTTCTTT
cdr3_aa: CASSLQGARTEAFF

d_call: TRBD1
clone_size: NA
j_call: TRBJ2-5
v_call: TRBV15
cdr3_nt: TGTGCCACCAGCGACTCTCGCCGACAGGGGGCTCAAGAGACCCAGTACTTC
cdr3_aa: CATSDSRRQGAQETQYF

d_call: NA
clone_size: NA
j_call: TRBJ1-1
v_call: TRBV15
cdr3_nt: TGTGCCACCAGCAGAGATCTTTCGGCGGGCACTGAAGCTTTCTTT
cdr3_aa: CATSRDLSAGTEAFF

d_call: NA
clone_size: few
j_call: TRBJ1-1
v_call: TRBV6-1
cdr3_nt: TGTGCCAGCACCTACCCCGGGGGGAACACTGAAGCTTTCTTT
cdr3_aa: CASTYPGGNTEAFF

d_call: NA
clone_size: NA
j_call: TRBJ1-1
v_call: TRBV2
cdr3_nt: TGTGCCAGCAGTGAAAGGGAGCTTAACACTGAAGCTTTCTTT
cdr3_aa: CASSERELNTEAFF

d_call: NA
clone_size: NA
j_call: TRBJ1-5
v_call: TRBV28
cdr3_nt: TGTGCCAGCAGTCCTATTACAGGGAGGGGGGACCAGCCCCAGCATTTT
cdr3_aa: CASSPITGRGDQPQHF

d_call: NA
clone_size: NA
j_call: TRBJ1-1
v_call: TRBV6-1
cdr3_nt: TGTGCCAGCAGTGACGGGGGAATACCTCGAGCTTTCTTT
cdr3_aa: CASSDGGIPRAFF

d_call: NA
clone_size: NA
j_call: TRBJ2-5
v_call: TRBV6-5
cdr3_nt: TGTGCCAGCAGTTACTCGAATCCAGGGTTAGGAGAGACCCAGTACTTC
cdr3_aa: CASSYSNPGLGETQYF

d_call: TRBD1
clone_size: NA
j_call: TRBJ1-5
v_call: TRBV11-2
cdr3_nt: TGTGCCAGCAGCTTAAACAGGGGACCGGATCAGCCCCAGCATTTT
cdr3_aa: CASSLNRGPDQPQHF

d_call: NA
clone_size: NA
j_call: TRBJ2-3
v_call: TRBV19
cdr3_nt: TGTGCCAGTAGTATGGGGCCTGCGGGCACAGATACGCAGTATTTT
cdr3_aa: CASSMGPAGTDTQYF

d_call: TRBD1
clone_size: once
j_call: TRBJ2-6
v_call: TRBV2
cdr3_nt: TGTGCCAGCACGGGACAGGGGTCCTCTCGGGCCAACGTCCTGACTTTC
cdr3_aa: CASTGQGSSRANVLTF

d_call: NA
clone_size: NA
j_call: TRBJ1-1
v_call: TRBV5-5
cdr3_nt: TGTGCCAGCAGCTTGAGAGTACTCCTACACACTGAAGCTTTCTTT
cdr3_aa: CASSLRVLLHTEAFF

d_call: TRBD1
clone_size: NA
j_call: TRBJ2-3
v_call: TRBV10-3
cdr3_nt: TGTGCCATCAGTGAAGGGACAGGGGGCGTGGGGGATACGCAGTATTTT
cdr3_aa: CAISEGTGGVGDTQYF

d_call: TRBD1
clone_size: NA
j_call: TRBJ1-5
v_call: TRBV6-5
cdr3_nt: TGTGCCAGCAGCGAAACAGGGGGCGGAGGTCAGCCCCAGCATTTT
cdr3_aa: CASSETGGGGQPQHF

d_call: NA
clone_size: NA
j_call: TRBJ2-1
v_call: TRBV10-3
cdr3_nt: TGTGCCATCAGTACACAGGAAAATGAGCAGTTCTTC
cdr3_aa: CAISTQENEQFF

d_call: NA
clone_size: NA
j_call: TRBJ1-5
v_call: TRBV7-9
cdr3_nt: TGTGCCAGCAGCTTAGGGCCCAATCAGCCCCAGCATTTT
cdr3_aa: CASSLGPNQPQHF

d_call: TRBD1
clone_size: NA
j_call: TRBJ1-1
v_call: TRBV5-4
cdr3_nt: TGTGCCAGCAGCCCACGAGGGGGACAGGGGCGCTTGGGCACTGAAGCTTTCTTT
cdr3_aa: CASSPRGGQGRLGTEAFF

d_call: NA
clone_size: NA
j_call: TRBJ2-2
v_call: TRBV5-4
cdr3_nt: TGTGCCAGCAGCTTGGTGCCAGATGGGGAGCTGTTTTTT
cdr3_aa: CASSLVPDGELFF

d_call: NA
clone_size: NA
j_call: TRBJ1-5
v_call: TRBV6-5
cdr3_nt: TGTGCCAGCAGACAAGGCCGGGATAGCAATCAGCCCCAGCATTTT
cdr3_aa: CASRQGRDSNQPQHF

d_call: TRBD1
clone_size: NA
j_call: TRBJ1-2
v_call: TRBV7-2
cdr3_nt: TGTGCCAGCAGCCCTCCGGGACAGAACTATGGCTACACCTTC
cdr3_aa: CASSPPGQNYGYTF

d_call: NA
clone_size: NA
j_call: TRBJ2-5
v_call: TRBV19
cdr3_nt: TGTGCCAGTAGTATAGCTGAGACCCAGTACTTC
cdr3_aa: CASSIAETQYF

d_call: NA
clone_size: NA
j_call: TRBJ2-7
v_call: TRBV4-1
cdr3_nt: TGCGCCAGCAGCCAAGCTATAGGGGCCACCGTCTACGAGCAGTACTTC
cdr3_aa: CASSQAIGATVYEQYF

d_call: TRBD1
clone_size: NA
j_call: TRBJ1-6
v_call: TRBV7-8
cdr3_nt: TGTGCCAGCAGCACCTTACAGGGGAGGACCCTCCACTTT
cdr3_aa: CASSTLQGRTLHF

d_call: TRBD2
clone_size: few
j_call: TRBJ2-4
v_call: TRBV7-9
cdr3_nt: TGTGCCAGCAGCTTAACTAGCGGGGGGGCGGACATTCAGTACTTC
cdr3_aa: CASSLTSGGADIQYF

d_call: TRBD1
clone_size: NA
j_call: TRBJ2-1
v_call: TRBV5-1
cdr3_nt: TGCGCCAGCAGCTTGGCTGGGACAGGGTCCTACAATGAGCAGTTCTTC
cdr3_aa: CASSLAGTGSYNEQFF

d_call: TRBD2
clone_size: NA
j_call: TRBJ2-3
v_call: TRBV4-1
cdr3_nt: TGCGCCAGCAGCCCGTTAGGCAGGGGCGGGGGGGCAGATACGCAGTATTTT
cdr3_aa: CASSPLGRGGGADTQYF

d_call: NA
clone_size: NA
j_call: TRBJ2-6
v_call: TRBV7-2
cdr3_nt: TGTGCCAGCAGCTTAGCGGCCTCTGGGGCCAACGTCCTGACTTTC
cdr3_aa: CASSLAASGANVLTF

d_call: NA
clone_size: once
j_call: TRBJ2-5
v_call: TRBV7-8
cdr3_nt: TGTGCCAGCAGCTTAGCGGGGGGGCTGGAGACCCAGTACTTC
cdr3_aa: CASSLAGGLETQYF

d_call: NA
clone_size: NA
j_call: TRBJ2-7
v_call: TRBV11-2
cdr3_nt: TGTGCCAGCAGCTCCGGACTCTCCTACGAGCAGTACTTC
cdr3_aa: CASSSGLSYEQYF

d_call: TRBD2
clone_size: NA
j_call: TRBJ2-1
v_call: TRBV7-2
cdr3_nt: TGTGCCAGCAGCTTGTCGACTAGCGGGGGGGCTAATGAGCAGTTCTTC
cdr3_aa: CASSLSTSGGANEQFF

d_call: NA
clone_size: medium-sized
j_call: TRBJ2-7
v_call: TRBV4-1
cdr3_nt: TGCGCCAGCAGCCAAGATCGAGCCGAGCAGTACTTC
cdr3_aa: CASSQDRAEQYF

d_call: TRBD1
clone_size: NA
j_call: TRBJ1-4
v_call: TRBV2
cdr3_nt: TGTGCCAGCAGTGCGGGGACAGGGTGGGAAAAACTGTTTTTT
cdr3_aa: CASSAGTGWEKLFF

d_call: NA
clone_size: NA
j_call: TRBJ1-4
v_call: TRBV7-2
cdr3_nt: TGTGCCAGCAGCTTCGAGGGCAATGAAAAACTGTTTTTT
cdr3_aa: CASSFEGNEKLFF

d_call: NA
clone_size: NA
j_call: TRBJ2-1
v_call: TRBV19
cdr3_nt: TGTGCCAGTAGTATCTCCGGGGGACCCTACAATGAGCAGTTCTTC
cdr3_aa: CASSISGGPYNEQFF

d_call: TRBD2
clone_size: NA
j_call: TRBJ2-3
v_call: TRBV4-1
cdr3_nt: TGCGCCAGCAGCCAAGCCCGACTAGCGGGGATGACAGATACGCAGTATTTT
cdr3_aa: CASSQARLAGMTDTQYF

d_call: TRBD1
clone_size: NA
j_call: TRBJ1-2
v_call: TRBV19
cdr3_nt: TGTGCCAGTAGAAGGGGACAGGGGAACTATGGCTACACCTTC
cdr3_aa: CASRRGQGNYGYTF

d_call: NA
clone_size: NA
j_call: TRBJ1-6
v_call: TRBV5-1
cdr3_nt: TGCGCCAGCAGCTCGGACAGAGTCGGAAATTCACCCCTCCACTTT
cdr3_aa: CASSSDRVGNSPLHF

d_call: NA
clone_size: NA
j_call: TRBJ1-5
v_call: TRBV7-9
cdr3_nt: TGTGCCAGCAGCAGCGGGGTTTTGGATCAGCCCCAGCATTTT
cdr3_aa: CASSSGVLDQPQHF

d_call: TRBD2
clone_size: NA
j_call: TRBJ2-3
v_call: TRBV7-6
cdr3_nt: TGTGCCAGCAGTTACAGCGGGGGAATCACAGATACGCAGTATTTT
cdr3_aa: CASSYSGGITDTQYF

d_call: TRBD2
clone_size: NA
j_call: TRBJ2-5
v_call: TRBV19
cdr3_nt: TGTGCCAGTAGTACGGGGGGGGCCGGAGAGACCCAGTACTTC
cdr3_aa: CASSTGGAGETQYF

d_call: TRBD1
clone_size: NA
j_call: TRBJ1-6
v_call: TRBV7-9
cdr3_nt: TGTGCCAGCAGTCCCGGGACAGTGACAAATTCACCCCTCCACTTT
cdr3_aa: CASSPGTVTNSPLHF

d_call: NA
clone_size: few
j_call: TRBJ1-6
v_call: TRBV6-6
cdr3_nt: TGTGCCAGCAGTTACAACAGTCCAAATTCACCCCTCCACTTT
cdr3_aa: CASSYNSPNSPLHF

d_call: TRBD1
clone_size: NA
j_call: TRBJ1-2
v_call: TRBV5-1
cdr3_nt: TGCGCCAGCAGCGACGGACAGGGTGACTATGGCTACACCTTC
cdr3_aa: CASSDGQGDYGYTF

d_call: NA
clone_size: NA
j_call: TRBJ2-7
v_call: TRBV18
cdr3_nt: TGTGCCAGCTCCCCAATCACCGGTTTCTACGAGCAGTACTTC
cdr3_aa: CASSPITGFYEQYF

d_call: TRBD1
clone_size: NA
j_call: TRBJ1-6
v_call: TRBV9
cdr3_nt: TGTGCCAGCAGCGCCCTCGACAGGGGTGATTCACCCCTCCACTTT
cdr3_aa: CASSALDRGDSPLHF

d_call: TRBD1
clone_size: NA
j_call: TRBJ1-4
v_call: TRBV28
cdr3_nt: TGTGCCAGCAGTTTTCGTGACAGGGTGAATGAAAAACTGTTTTTT
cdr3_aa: CASSFRDRVNEKLFF

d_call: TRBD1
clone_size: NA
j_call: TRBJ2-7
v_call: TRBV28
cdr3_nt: TGTGCCAGCAGTTTAGAAGCAGGGGGCGCGGCGTACGAGCAGTACTTC
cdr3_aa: CASSLEAGGAAYEQYF

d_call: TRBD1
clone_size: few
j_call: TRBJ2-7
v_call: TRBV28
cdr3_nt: TGTGCCAGCAGTTTACTTGGGACAGGGGTGTACGAGCAGTACTTC
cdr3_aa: CASSLLGTGVYEQYF

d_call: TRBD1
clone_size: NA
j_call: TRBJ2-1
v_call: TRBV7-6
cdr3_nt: TGTGCCAGCAGCAGGGGACAGGAGCAGTTCTTC
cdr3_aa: CASSRGQEQFF